The sequence of this TCR beta chain was determined in a study of high-grade serous ovarian cancer treatment subgroups. At the level of the study: Mean per sample: about 14,000 reads, around 7,100 unique TCR beta rearrangements.

Trimming removed 0 bases from V and 7 bases from J; junction bases left unmatched: 6. The CDR3 runs to 15 residues. Per the germline V gene, CDR1 is LGHNA and CDR2 is YSLEER. On this clone itself: Its antigen is currently unknown.

Tumor samples were taken before definitive surgery or chemotherapy. Findings and limits, study-wide: Tumors within one patient showed repertoire similarity of 0.11 to 0.79. Spatial context was lost because tumors were sequenced in bulk. TCR clonal relatedness correlated positively with neoantigen level.

Generated by immunoSEQ multiplex PCR, the TCRdb table keeps only in-frame clones and is missing some. The sample carries under 20,000 clones, 73% recorded once. The chain is built from TRBV4-3 and TRBJ1-5, with 7 bases aligning to TRBD1. This clonotype was sampled from a human donor with high-grade serous ovarian cancer. The sample was tumor tissue. The CDR3 DNA is TGCGCCAGCAGCCAAGATCCCCAGGGGGGACAGCCCCAGCATTTT. It yields the protein CASSQDPQGGQPQHF.